This T cell receptor beta chain appears in the sequencing data of a study of T cell changes during pregnancy in multiple sclerosis. Measured with immunoSEQ multiplex PCR; TCRdb has only the in-frame clones, and not every one. The table has about 77,000 clones, about 92% seen once; the top ten hold 2% to 3%. The sample in question was peripheral blood, obtained after pregnancy. This TCR derives from a female donor in good health, enrolled as a control in a pregnancy study.

The CDR3 sequence is CASSPRDRRNSPLHF. CDR3 nucleotides: TGTGCCAGCAGTCCCAGGGACAGGCGAAATTCACCCCTCCACTTT. The chain uses TRBV2 and TRBJ1-6, with 8 bases fitting TRBD1. CDR3 length: 15 residues. Germline values: CDR1 SNHLY, CDR2 FYNNEI. With V trimmed by 5 bases and J by 7 bases, 7 bases remained unmatched.